The subject of this entry is one T cell receptor beta chain. V was trimmed by 8 bases and J by 5 bases, leaving 22 bases between them. The CDR3 has 15 residues. Germline values: CDR1 ENHRY, CDR2 SYGVKD. This specimen comes from a study of CD8+ T cells in alopecia areata. RNA was isolated and reverse transcribed to cDNA, the sequencing template. Only in-frame clones appear in the TCRdb table, and some are missing; sequencing was by immunoSEQ multiplex PCR. The sample contains more than 100,000 clones, about 60% of which appear only once. V is TRBV10-3 and J is TRBJ2-7; TRBD2 is a possible D gene (5 bases). The origin of this receptor is a human donor in good health. Sequenced material: CD4+ T cells sorted from blood. The CDR3 DNA is TGTGCCATCCTCAGGTCGGACGGGAAAAGCCACGAGCAGTACTTC. Its protein is CAILRSDGKSHEQYF.